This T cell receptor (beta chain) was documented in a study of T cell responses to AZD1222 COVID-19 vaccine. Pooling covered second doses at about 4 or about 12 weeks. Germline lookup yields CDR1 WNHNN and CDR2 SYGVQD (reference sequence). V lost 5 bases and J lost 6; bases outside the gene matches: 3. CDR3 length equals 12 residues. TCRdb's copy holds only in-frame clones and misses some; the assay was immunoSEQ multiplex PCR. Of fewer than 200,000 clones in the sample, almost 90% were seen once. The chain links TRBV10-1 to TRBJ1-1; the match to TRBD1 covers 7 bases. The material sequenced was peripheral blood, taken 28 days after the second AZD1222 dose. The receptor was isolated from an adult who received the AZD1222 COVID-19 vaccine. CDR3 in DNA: TGCGCCAGCAGTCGACAGGGCTCTGAAGCTTTCTTT. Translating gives CASSRQGSEAFF.